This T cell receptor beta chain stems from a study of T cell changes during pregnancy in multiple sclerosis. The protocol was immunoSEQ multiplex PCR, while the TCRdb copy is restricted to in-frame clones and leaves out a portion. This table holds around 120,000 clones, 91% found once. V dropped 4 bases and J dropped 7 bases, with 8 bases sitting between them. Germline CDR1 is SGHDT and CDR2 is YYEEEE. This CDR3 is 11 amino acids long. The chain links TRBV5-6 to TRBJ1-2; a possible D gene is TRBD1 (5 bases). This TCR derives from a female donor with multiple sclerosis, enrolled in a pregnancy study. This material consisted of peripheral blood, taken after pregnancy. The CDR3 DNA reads TGTGCCAGCAGCGGGGCCAGTGGCTACACCTTC. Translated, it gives CASSGASGYTF.